This T cell receptor (beta chain) was found in a study of regulatory T cells in long-lasting Graves disease. Ten or more counts support this clonotype. What it binds is unknown. In building TCR beta libraries, iRepertoire HTBI primers were used together with Arm-PCR of CDR3 regions. TCRdb re-analysed the multiplex PCR reads in MiXCR, keeping a single row per CDR3 protein. The sample consists of around 510,000 distinct CDR3 sequences, roughly 20% of them appearing once. Overall study findings and caveats: Persistent patients shared more public clonotypes (around 2,500) than new patients (just under 1,000). Possibly, too few samples lowered accuracy.

The sample's time point: persistent/refractory GD, antithyroid drugs over 5 years with positive TRAb. Preparation of the TCR library used RNA extracted from PBMCs. Source: peripheral blood mononuclear cells (PBMCs), taken when the disease was refractory, from a patient treated with antithyroid drugs. The clonotype was recovered from a female donor with Graves disease.

The CDR3 sequence is CASSPGTEFSNQPQHF. CDR3 nucleotide sequence: TGTGCCAGCAGTCCCGGGACGGAGTTTAGCAATCAGCCCCAGCATTTT. The chain joins TRBV14 to TRBJ1-5; D perhaps matches TRBD1 (5 bases). Trimming left V 6 bases short and J 0 bases short, with 15 bases between. The V gene's germline CDR1 is SGHDN and CDR2 FVKESK. CDR3 length: 16 residues.